A single TCR beta chain is shown here with its context. Its antigen is unidentified. This specimen comes from a study of cytomegalovirus exposure and HLA in healthy donors. General observations from the study: In a later analysis, HLA-C alleles had the fewest associated TCRs, DRB1 alleles the most. Productive rates of about 87% or about 30% were seen for most TCR beta V segments in an earlier analysis.

Primers included in the PCR were 60 Vbeta and 13 Jbeta primers. Data came from immunoSEQ multiplex PCR; TCRdb stores just in-frame clones and leaves some out. The sample has around 120,000 clones; under 90% are singletons. Sequencing input: PBMCs. The TCR sequence derives from a man between 18 and 35 years old in good health and CMV-seronegative.

CDR3 sequence (DNA): TGTGCCAGCAGCGTCACAGACACAGATACGCAGTATTTT. It translates to CASSVTDTDTQYF. V usage is TRBV9 and J usage is TRBJ2-3; D is ambiguous. This CDR3 has 13 amino acids. The V gene lost 2 bases and the J gene lost 2 bases, with 6 bases spanning the gap. The germline CDR1 and CDR2 sequences are SGDLS and YYNGEE.